This T cell receptor beta chain was sequenced during a study of CD4 T cells in relation to SARS-CoV-2 and coronaviruses. Study-level information: Convalescent donors were aged roughly 20 to 75, with median roughly 38 years.

CD4 enrichment then naive enrichment separated naive from memory CD4+ cells. The V gene's germline CDR1 is SGHTA and CDR2 FQGNSA. The V and J ends lost 6 bases and 5 bases respectively, with 10 bases between them. This CDR3 contains 12 residues. Clones were sequenced by immunoSEQ multiplex PCR, and TCRdb holds only the in-frame ones, with some missing. The repertoire holds approximately 36,000 clones, with approximately 80% as singletons. This clone was seen a few times. Its antigen remains unidentified. Study-level results: Samples before the pandemic and after infection were not matched within any donor.

The clonotype originates from an adult with COVID-19. The specimen sequenced was memory CD4+ T cells from PBMCs, cultured in vitro. V gene TRBV7-2 combines with J gene TRBJ2-5; either TRBD1 or TRBD2 may fit D (6 bases each). The CDR3 nucleotides read TGTGCCAGCAGTCGGAGGGGGGAGACCCAGTACTTC. Its translation: CASSRRGETQYF. Full variable domain (missing parts from reference TRBV7-2 and TRBJ2-5): GAGVSQSPSNKVTEKGKDVELRCDPISGHTALYWYRQSLGQGLEFLIYFQGNSAPDKSGLPSDRFSAERTGGSVSTLTIQRTQQEDSAVYLCASSRRGETQYFGPGTRLLVL.